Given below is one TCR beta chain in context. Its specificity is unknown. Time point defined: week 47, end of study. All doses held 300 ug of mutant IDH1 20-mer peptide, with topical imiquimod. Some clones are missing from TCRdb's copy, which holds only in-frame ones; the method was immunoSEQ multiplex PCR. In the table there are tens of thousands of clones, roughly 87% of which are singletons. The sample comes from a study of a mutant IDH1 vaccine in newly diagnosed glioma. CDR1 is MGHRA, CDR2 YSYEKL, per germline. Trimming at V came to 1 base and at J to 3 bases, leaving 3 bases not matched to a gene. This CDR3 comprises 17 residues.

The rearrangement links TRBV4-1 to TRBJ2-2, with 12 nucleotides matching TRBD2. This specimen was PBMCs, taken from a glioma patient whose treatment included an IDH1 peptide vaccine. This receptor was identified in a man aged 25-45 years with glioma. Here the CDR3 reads CASSQGLAGVDTGELFF. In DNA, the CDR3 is TGCGCCAGCAGCCAAGGACTAGCGGGGGTCGACACCGGGGAGCTGTTTTTT.